The T cell receptor beta chain described here comes from a study of low-dose radiotherapy and immunotherapy resistance in tumors (dated by TCRdb to the early 2020s). About the investigation overall: Patients in Cohort 1 were given 0.5 Gy per fraction every 2 weeks, and the prescribed total PTV dose was 6.5 Gy. Patients in Cohort 2 were given 1 Gy per fraction every two weeks, for a total of 13 Gy across 26 weeks. Patients were given nivolumab as a 240 mg flat dose every two weeks and ipilimumab at 1 mg/kg every six weeks, with both drugs delivered intravenously. Intravenous cyclophosphamide at 200 mg/m2 was administered every two weeks, one day ahead of each radiation and immunotherapy administration. Patients took aspirin 300 mg orally once daily for four cycles, starting on cycle 1 day 1. The trial did not randomize participants into treatment groups. Eight patients were included in the translational analysis: three from the first dose cohort and the first five from the second dose cohort.

V loses 1 base, J loses 4 bases, and the germline ends lie 16 bases apart. CDR1 is given as SGHTA and CDR2 as FQGTGA, both from the germline V gene. Taken from cysteine to phenylalanine, the CDR3 has 17 residues. Just CDR3 DNA is preserved here, 51 bases in frame from base 1. Ten or more counts support this clonotype. It has no known antigen specificity. Base qualities are not recorded, but no much larger clone differs from it by a single base. Explained via the paper, the time point label denotes: after trial treatment. The label giving this sample's treatment or condition can be read as: LDRT plus nivolumab, ipilimumab, low-dose cyclophosphamide and aspirin (RACIN trial). Donors were enrolled in RACIN, a single-arm phase I dose-escalation trial combining nivolumab, ipilimumab, aspirin, low-dose cyclophosphamide and low-dose radiotherapy. To be eligible, a patient needed to have an advanced solid tumor that was TIL-negative.

The sequencer listed for this sample is Illumina HiSeq 2500. First-strand cDNA was synthesized using Superscript III and a set of TRAV- and TRBV-specific primers, so that both TCRalpha and TCRbeta chains were covered. A roughly 18-cycle PCR with Phusion amplified the TCRs, pairing a constant-region primer with the adapter that was attached to the V primers. Amplification of the isolated mRNA was done with the MessageAmp II aRNA Amplification Kit, which involved a roughly 15-hour in vitro transcription at 37 degrees C. The Dynabeads mRNA DIRECT Purification Kit was used to isolate the mRNA for TCR sequencing. Indexed Illumina adapters were added in a second approximately 26-cycle Phusion PCR, and the resulting products were purified with AMPure XP beads. In the paper's pipeline: Using custom Perl scripts, TCR sequences encoding the same protein were pooled, out-of-frame sequences were removed, and the abundance of each clonotype was computed. The analysis excluded TCR sequences that were supported by just one read. Among the metrics used to describe the repertoires were Shannon entropy, Gini index, clonality, richness, and the frequency of TCRs shared between repertoires. TCRdb redid the processing of the public reads, applying fastp at Q25 and MiXCR, and retained in-frame beta chains. Rows are unified per CDR3 protein, each entry keeping the most common DNA and genes. TCRdb assigned the V and J calls; the authors' analysis was not used. In all, the sample holds around 100,000 distinct CDR3 sequences, and around 20% of those were seen once. Of the sample, roughly 3.9% falls within the top ten clones.

Recombination joined TRBV7-3 with TRBJ2-2; the D gene identity is not certain. This TCR came from a male donor with prostate cancer. The source material was PBMCs, sampled after low-dose radiotherapy plus immunotherapy. The DNA sequence reads TGTGCCAGCAGCTTAAAGGCTGGGGTAACCTTCACCGGGGAGCTGTTTTTT. Translated, this is CASSLKAGVTFTGELFF.